This T cell receptor beta chain was sequenced in a study of blood T cell repertoires in COVID-19. Study-wide context: Samples of COVID-19 (acute and convalescent) were obtained from the United States, Italy and Spain. In each case, the material was cDNA or gDNA derived from T cells, B-cell-depleted T cells, or PBMCs.

The CDR3 spans 15 residues. V was shortened by 5 bases and J by 4 bases, with 17 bases between the two germline ends. CDR1 and CDR2 from the germline V gene are MNHEY and SMNVEV (reference sequence). The authors' processing: Using reference gene primer amplification, nucleated cell counts were estimated. Assay used: immunoSEQ multiplex PCR; TCRdb lists only in-frame clones, some missing. From that table come the V and J calls and clone size; the DNA was used to work out D and trimming. Of about 73,000 clones in the sample, 82% were seen once. Sequencing was done on a sample of peripheral blood. The J gene is TRBJ1-2, the V gene TRBV27; the D gene is possibly TRBD1 (6 bases). This receptor was obtained from a woman aged 60-70 years with acute or convalescent COVID-19. This CDR3 reads CASSPRPGQFYGYTF. The DNA for the CDR3 is TGTGCCAGCAGTCCCCGCCCCGGACAGTTCTATGGCTACACCTTC.